Listed below are T cell receptor beta chains from one sample, sequenced in a study of cytomegalovirus exposure and HLA in healthy donors. Sequencing was performed with immunoSEQ multiplex PCR; in TCRdb, only in-frame clones are kept and a portion is missing. The sample gives some 120,000 clones, under 90% of which show up once; 1.5% to 2.5% is in the top ten. The sample taken for sequencing was PBMCs. The receptors derive from a woman aged 18 to 35 in good health and CMV-seronegative. Each CDR3 is given with its conserved first and last residue. The order of the fields is V gene, D gene, clone size, J gene, CDR3 DNA, CDR3 protein. The D gene is left open where the match is weak. Clone size is not always given. Where it is, it says once, few, many or a class for expanded clones.

>TRBV7-8|-|-|TRBJ1-2
TGTGCCAGCAGCTTAAGTGGCAGGGAAGGATATGGCTACACCTTC
CASSLSGREGYGYTF
>TRBV12-5|-|-|TRBJ2-7
TGTGCTAGTGACAGGTTTTCCTACGAGCAGTACTTC
CASDRFSYEQYF
>TRBV25-1|-|-|TRBJ1-1
TGTGCCAGCAGTGTTCTTAAGAACACTGAAGCTTTCTTT
CASSVLKNTEAFF
>TRBV6-5|TRBD2|-|TRBJ2-2
TGTGCCAGCAGTTCGTCGACTAGCGGGAGGGCCGGGGAGCTGTTTTTT
CASSSSTSGRAGELFF
>TRBV10-2|-|-|TRBJ1-1
TGCGCCAGCACGGGTATTTGGTTGGACACTGAAGCTTTCTTT
CASTGIWLDTEAFF
>TRBV27|-|few|TRBJ2-7
TGTGCCAGCAGTTCGGGACTCGGGGAGCAGTACTTC
CASSSGLGEQYF
>TRBV9|TRBD2|-|TRBJ2-1
TGTGCCAGCAGCGTCGACCCCGGGACTAGCTTCCATGAGCAGTTCTTC
CASSVDPGTSFHEQFF
>TRBV18|-|-|TRBJ1-4
TGTGCCAGCTCACCGGGAGGTTCGACGGTGGGAGGTTATGAAAAACTGTTTTTT
CASSPGGSTVGGYEKLFF
>TRBV28|-|-|TRBJ2-7
TGTGCCAGCACCTCCGGGGGTGGGAGCTCCTACGAGCAGTACTTC
CASTSGGGSSYEQYF
>TRBV30|TRBD1|-|TRBJ2-5
TGTGCCTGGAGTCCGACAGGGGGGACCCAGTACTTC
CAWSPTGGTQYF
>TRBV5-1|-|-|TRBJ2-1
TGCGCCAGCAGCTCACGAGTGGATGAGCAGTTCTTC
CASSSRVDEQFF
>TRBV7-9|TRBD1|-|TRBJ1-2
TGTGCCAGCAGCTTAGCCGGACAGGTCTATGGCTACACCTTC
CASSLAGQVYGYTF
>TRBV9|-|-|TRBJ2-7
TGTGCCAGCAGCGTAGGTACGACACACCACGAGCAGTACTTC
CASSVGTTHHEQYF
>TRBV6-5|-|-|TRBJ1-1
TGTGCCAGCAGTTCCCAGGGCACTGAAGCTTTCTTT
CASSSQGTEAFF
>TRBV10-3|TRBD1|-|TRBJ1-1
TGTGCCAGACCGGGACAGACGAACACTGAAGCTTTCTTT
CARPGQTNTEAFF
>TRBV5-4|TRBD2|-|TRBJ2-1
TGTGCCAGCAGAGAAGCGGGAGGTCAGGGTGAGCAGTTCTTC
CASREAGGQGEQFF
>TRBV30|TRBD1|-|TRBJ1-1
TGTGCCTGGGGACAGGCGAGCACTGAAGCTTTCTTT
CAWGQASTEAFF
>TRBV5-1|-|-|TRBJ1-4
TGCGCCAGCAGCCCGGCGGGGGCGCGGGATGAAAAACTGTTTTTT
CASSPAGARDEKLFF
>TRBV11-3|-|-|TRBJ2-7
TGTGCCAGCAGCCCCGGTGGTTATTCCCCGTCCTACGAGCAGTACTTC
CASSPGGYSPSYEQYF
>TRBV14|-|few|TRBJ2-7
TGTGCCAGCAGCCACGGCGGGATGGCCTCCTACGAGCAGTACTTC
CASSHGGMASYEQYF
>TRBV7-3|-|-|TRBJ2-2
TGTGCCAGCAGCTCACAGGGGAACACCGGGGAGCTGTTTTTT
CASSSQGNTGELFF
>TRBV11-1|TRBD2|-|TRBJ2-3
TGTGCCAGCAGCAGCGGACTAGTCCTCCGCACAGATACGCAGTATTTT
CASSSGLVLRTDTQYF
>TRBV7-9|-|once|TRBJ2-7
TGTGCCAGCAGCTGGGGGCAGGGAGGGTACGAGCAGTACTTC
CASSWGQGGYEQYF
>TRBV19|TRBD1|-|TRBJ2-7
TGTGCCAGTAGCGGACAGGGGGCTCCCGACGAGCAGTACTTC
CASSGQGAPDEQYF
>TRBV7-8|-|-|TRBJ1-3
TGTGCCAGCAGCCTTAAACGAGACACCATATATTTT
CASSLKRDTIYF
>TRBV19|TRBD1|-|TRBJ2-6
TGTGCCAGTAGTTCGTGGACAGGGGGCAGGCCTGGGGCCAACGTCCTGACTTTC
CASSSWTGGRPGANVLTF
>TRBV6-5|TRBD1|-|TRBJ1-2
TGTGCCAGCAGTGGCCTGACAGGGGCATTAGGGGGCTACACCTTC
CASSGLTGALGGYTF
>TRBV6-1|-|-|TRBJ1-1
TGTGCCAGCAGTGAAGCGAATCGGGTGAACGCTTTCTTT
CASSEANRVNAFF
>TRBV28|-|-|TRBJ1-1
TGTGCCAGCAGTTTCACGGGGGAAGCTTTCTTT
CASSFTGEAFF
>TRBV2|-|-|TRBJ1-1
TGTGCCAGCACCGCAGGGTTGGGAAACACTGAAGCTTTCTTT
CASTAGLGNTEAFF
>TRBV11-2|TRBD1|-|TRBJ2-3
TGTGCCAGCACCGCGGACAGGGTTTATTCGGGTACGCAGTATTTT
CASTADRVYSGTQYF
>TRBV11-3|TRBD2|-|TRBJ2-7
TGTGCCAGCAGCACGGGACTAGCCCTCAACCCGAATTTCTACGAGCAGTACTTC
CASSTGLALNPNFYEQYF
>TRBV4-1|TRBD2|-|TRBJ2-7
TGCGCCAGCAGCCATCCGGGAGGTTCCTACGAGCAGTACTTC
CASSHPGGSYEQYF
>TRBV10-2|-|-|TRBJ2-7
TGCGCCACCTCGACGGACACCTACGAGCAGTACTTC
CATSTDTYEQYF